These 31 T cell receptor beta chains came from one sample sequenced in a study of immune cell composition in non-small cell lung cancer. Using immunoSEQ multiplex PCR, the repertoire was profiled, and TCRdb retains in-frame clones only, with some absent. The data hold 3,000 or so clones, with over 60% observed a single time. Normal lung was sampled as far from the tumour as possible, at least 3 cm. The material sequenced was non-adjacent lung tissue. Receptors originate from a human donor with non-small cell lung cancer.

This clone has only a few counts. This chain connects TRBV28 to TRBJ2-1; weak D call: TRBD2 (6 bases). Germline CDR1 is MDHEN and CDR2 is SYDVKM. There are 16 residues in the CDR3. V dropped 3 bases and J dropped 3 bases, with 15 bases sitting between them. CDR3 sequence: CASSFPEAGNYNEQFF. In DNA form, the CDR3 reads TGTGCCAGCAGTTTCCCCGAGGCGGGAAACTACAATGAGCAGTTCTTC.

The chain couples TRBV7-2 to TRBJ2-2, with D tentatively TRBD2 (6 bases). The CDR3 is 14 residues long. The V end lost 2 bases, the J end lost 6 bases, and 10 bases lay between the germline ends. Germline CDR1 and CDR2: SGHTA and FQGNSA. The DNA of the CDR3 is TGTGCCAGCAGCTTAATGGGGGAGGCCGGGGAGCTGTTTTTT. Residues: CASSLMGEAGELFF.

V and J are TRBV5-1 and TRBJ1-1; tentatively, D is TRBD1 (5 bases). Looked up from germline, CDR1 is SGHRS and CDR2 is YFSETQ. The CDR3 consists of 13 residues. Trimming shortened V by 1 base and J by 3 bases, and 7 bases separated the two germline ends. The DNA of the CDR3 is TGCGCCAGCAGCTTGAGGGGAGACACTGAAGCTTTCTTT. It translates to CASSLRGDTEAFF.

The chain uses TRBV7-4 and TRBJ2-5; TRBD1 aligns across 8 bases. Unmatched junction bases numbered 13, after V lost 1 base and J lost 6 bases. The germline CDR1 and CDR2 sequences are SGHVT and SQSDAQ. The CDR3 spans 17 residues. Here the CDR3 reads CASSLGPGQDNRKTQYF. CDR3 nucleotide sequence: TGTGCCAGCAGCTTAGGGCCGGGACAGGATAACAGAAAGACCCAGTACTTC.

The chain couples TRBV28 to TRBJ2-7; D may be TRBD2 (6 bases). V was clipped by 9 bases and J by 0 bases, with 18 bases between them. The germline V gene encodes CDR1 MDHEN and CDR2 SYDVKM. There are 15 residues in the CDR3. CDR3 coding DNA: TGTGCCAGTCAGGGCGGGGTGATGAGCTCCTACGAGCAGTACTTC. Encoded protein: CASQGGVMSSYEQYF.

The chain carries TRBV6-6 and TRBJ2-2; 8 bases match TRBD1. J was trimmed by 6 bases and V by 6 bases; bases with no gene match: 6. The CDR3 loop spans 14 amino acids. Looked up from germline, CDR1 is MNHNY and CDR2 is SVGAGI (reference sequence). CDR3 coding DNA: TGTGCCAGCAGCTCGGGACAGGCTCCCGGGGAGCTGTTTTTT. The encoded protein is CASSSGQAPGELFF.

This clone was counted only a few times. V usage is TRBV6-5 and J usage is TRBJ1-2, with TRBD1 matching over 9 bases. Germline values: CDR1 MNHEY, CDR2 SVGAGI. Losses at the gene ends were 5 bases for V and 4 bases for J; bases not matched to a gene: 5. CDR3 size: 14 residues. CDR3 region: CASSTGGLPYGYTF. CDR3 DNA sequence: TGTGCCAGCAGTACAGGGGGCCTCCCCTATGGCTACACCTTC.

Details on this clone: No conserved phenylalanine or tryptophan is present at the end of the CDR3, so a read error is the likely explanation. The chain uses TRBV5-1 and TRBJ1-3; no firm D call. V lost 3 bases, J lost 0 bases, and 10 bases lay in between. The germline CDR1 and CDR2 sequences are SGHRS and YFSETQ. CDR3 length: 15 amino acids. CDR3 in DNA: TGCGCCAGCAGCTCCCAACCCGGCTCTGGAAACACCATATATGTT. Translating gives CASSSQPGSGNTIYV.

The J gene is TRBJ2-1, the V gene TRBV9; possibly TRBD1 or TRBD2 for D (6 bases each). CDR3 length: 16 amino acids. CDR1 is SGDLS and CDR2 is YYNGEE in the germline V gene. V lost 3 bases to trimming and J lost 0 bases, with 13 bases between them. CDR3 nucleotides: TGTGCCAGCAGCGAGGGGGGTGCTTACTCCTACAATGAGCAGTTCTTC. Amino acids: CASSEGGAYSYNEQFF. Combining the CDR3 with reference TRBV9 and TRBJ2-1 gives the whole variable domain DSGVTQTPKHLITATGQRVTLRCSPRSGDLSVYWYQQSLDQGLQFLIQYYNGEERAKGNILERFSAQQFPDLHSELNLSSLELGDSALYFCASSEGGAYSYNEQFFGPGTRLTVL.

The chain is built from TRBV5-4 and TRBJ1-5, with 8 nucleotides matching TRBD1. CDR3 length equals 15 residues. Looked up from germline, CDR1 is SGHNT and CDR2 is YYREEE (reference sequence). J lost 2 bases, V lost 4 bases, and 5 bases had no gene match. Here the CDR3 DNA reads TGTGCCAGCAGCCATGGACAGGGCGGCAATCAGCCCCAGCATTTT. Its translation is CASSHGQGGNQPQHF.

The chain combines TRBV7-3 with TRBJ2-7; no reliable D call. CDR3 length: 14 residues. The V end was cut by 2 bases, the J end by 0 bases, with 8 bases between. Germline V gene sequence: CDR1 SGHTA, CDR2 FQGTGA. The CDR3 reads CASSLGPTSYEQYF. CDR3 sequence (DNA): TGTGCCAGCAGCTTAGGCCCTACCTCCTACGAGCAGTACTTC.

The gene calls are TRBV18 and TRBJ1-1; weak D call: TRBD1 (6 bases). V dropped 6 bases and J dropped 3 bases, with 14 bases sitting between them. The CDR3 has 14 amino acids. Germline assignment: CDR1 KGHSH and CDR2 LQKENI. The CDR3 nucleotides are TGTGCCAGCTCGCCAGGGGATGGGGACACTGAAGCTTTCTTT. Translating gives CASSPGDGDTEAFF.

The genes are TRBV7-9 and TRBJ2-2; 7 positions agree with TRBD2. V shed 1 base, J shed 5 bases, and the junction held 4 bases outside the gene matches. The CDR3 is 15 residues long. CDR1 is SEHNR and CDR2 is FQNEAQ in the germline V gene (reference sequence). The CDR3 DNA reads TGTGCCAGCAGCTTAGAAGCGGGAAGAACCGGGGAGCTGTTTTTT. Translation: CASSLEAGRTGELFF.

This clone was detected once. The chain links TRBV28 to TRBJ2-3, with D perhaps given as TRBD1 or TRBD2 (5 bases each). Trimming shortened V by 5 bases and J by 4 bases, and 16 bases separated the two germline ends. CDR1 is MDHEN and CDR2 is SYDVKM in the germline V gene. This CDR3 has 15 amino acids. Written as DNA, the CDR3 is TGTGCCAGCAGTGGGGCTAGCCTGGGTTCAGATACGCAGTATTTT. Translation: CASSGASLGSDTQYF.

The chain recombines TRBV15 with TRBJ2-5, with D perhaps TRBD1 or TRBD2 (5 bases each). The length of the CDR3 is 16 residues. V lost 0 bases and J 1 base, leaving 12 bases between the germline ends. Germline V gene sequence: CDR1 LNHNV, CDR2 YYDKDF (reference sequence). The CDR3 sequence: CATSREKGTLQETQYF. The CDR3 nucleotides are TGTGCCACCAGCAGAGAGAAGGGGACCCTCCAAGAGACCCAGTACTTC.

This chain connects TRBV5-4 to TRBJ2-2, with a weak D call TRBD2 (6 bases). This CDR3 is 16 amino acids long. Germline V lookup: CDR1 SGHNT, CDR2 YYREEE (reference sequence). The V and J ends lost 4 bases and 8 bases respectively, with 21 bases between them. CDR3 protein: CASSPQSGVKAGELFF. The CDR3 region has the DNA TGTGCCAGCAGCCCCCAGTCGGGAGTTAAGGCGGGGGAGCTGTTTTTT. Using reference TRBV5-4 and TRBJ2-2 for the parts outside the CDR3, the full variable domain is ETGVTQSPTHLIKTRGQQVTLRCSSQSGHNTVSWYQQALGQGPQFIFQYYREEENGRGNFPPRFSGLQFPNYSSELNVNALELDDSALYLCASSPQSGVKAGELFFGEGSRLTVL.

The chain joins TRBV28 to TRBJ1-3; TRBD1 agrees at 10 bases. The germline V gene has CDR1 MDHEN and CDR2 SYDVKM. V was clipped by 6 bases and J by 8 bases; unmatched bases: 13. This CDR3 contains 16 residues. As DNA, the CDR3 is TGTGCCAGCAGCCCGGTTGACAGGGGGCGGCGTGACACCATATATTTT. This codes for CASSPVDRGRRDTIYF.

The V call is TRBV11-3, the J call TRBJ2-1, with 9 nucleotides matching TRBD2. The trim removed 4 bases at V and 4 bases at J, leaving 8 bases unmatched. CDR1 and CDR2 from the germline V gene are SGHNT and YENEEA. The CDR3 is 16 residues long. The CDR3 here is CASSSRSSGTYNEQFF. The CDR3 bases are TGTGCCAGCAGCTCTCGCTCTAGCGGGACTTACAATGAGCAGTTCTTC.

The V and J genes are TRBV28 and TRBJ2-7; no reliable D call. The V end lost 5 bases, the J end lost 1 base, and 15 bases lay between the germline ends. The V gene's germline CDR1 is MDHEN and CDR2 SYDVKM. This CDR3 has 15 residues. The CDR3 reads CASSHPSGPSYEQYF. The CDR3 coding sequence is TGTGCCAGCAGTCACCCATCCGGACCATCCTACGAGCAGTACTTC.

This clone has only one observation. J is TRBJ1-2 and V is TRBV5-6, with TRBD1 as a possible D gene (6 bases). CDR3 length: 13 amino acids. Germline V gene data show CDR1 as SGHDT and CDR2 as YYEEEE. The ends were cut back, 3 bases at V and 3 bases at J, with 9 bases in the middle. The CDR3 DNA reads as TGTGCCAGCAGCTCCACAGGGTACTATGGCTACACCTTC. Residues: CASSSTGYYGYTF.

The rearrangement links TRBV7-9 to TRBJ2-2; TRBD2 matches 8 bases. CDR3 length: 16 amino acids. Looked up from germline, CDR1 is SEHNR and CDR2 is FQNEAQ (reference sequence). The J segment lost 2 bases and the V segment lost 5 bases, leaving 7 bases of the junction unmatched. The CDR3 sequence: CASSLVAGQNTGELFF. The CDR3 DNA reads as TGTGCCAGCAGCCTGGTAGCGGGACAAAACACCGGGGAGCTGTTTTTT.

The V and J genes are TRBV5-1 and TRBJ1-6; the match to TRBD1 covers 9 bases. In germline, CDR1 is SGHRS, CDR2 YFSETQ. The junction had 9 bases not matched to a gene; V was cut back by 4 bases and J by 7 bases. There are 16 residues in the CDR3. The CDR3 nucleotides read TGCGCCAGCAGCGCGGGCCTGGGACAGGGAAATTCACCCCTCCACTTT. Translated: CASSAGLGQGNSPLHF.

This chain links TRBV19 with TRBJ2-3; TRBD2 aligns across 7 bases. Looked up from germline, CDR1 is LNHDA and CDR2 is SQIVND (reference sequence). V was pared by 2 bases and J by 7 bases, with 15 bases of the junction left unmatched. The CDR3 length is 17 residues. CDR3: CASSIWVIGRRLNTQYF. The CDR3, as DNA: TGTGCCAGTAGTATATGGGTCATCGGGAGGAGGTTAAATACGCAGTATTTT.

The rearrangement links TRBV13 to TRBJ2-1, with 8 bases lining up with TRBD2. J was trimmed by 8 bases and V by 4 bases; bases with no gene match: 10. The CDR3 is 15 residues long. Germline-derived CDR1 and CDR2 are PRHDT and FYEKMQ (reference sequence). The CDR3 DNA is TGTGCCAGCAGCTCGAGCGGGAGAGGAATCGATGAGCAGTTCTTC. Translation: CASSSSGRGIDEQFF.

The CDR3: CASSLAGAMNTEAFF. CDR3 bases: TGTGCCAGCAGCTTGGCGGGGGCGATGAACACTGAAGCTTTCTTT. The J gene is TRBJ1-1, the V gene TRBV5-4; tentatively, D is TRBD1 (6 bases). This CDR3 comprises 15 residues. Germline V gene data show CDR1 as SGHNT and CDR2 as YYREEE (reference sequence). Trimming pared 0 bases from V and 0 bases from J, leaving 9 bases between.

This chain connects TRBV11-3 to TRBJ2-3; 10 nucleotides match TRBD2. The CDR3 length is 14 residues. The germline gives CDR1 SGHNT, CDR2 YENEEA. V lost 6 bases to trimming and J lost 0 bases; unmatched junction nucleotides: 0. The CDR3 reads CASSSGRSTDTQYF. CDR3 nucleotide sequence: TGTGCCAGCAGTAGCGGGAGGAGCACAGATACGCAGTATTTT.

The chain couples TRBV5-1 to TRBJ1-3; D remains unclear. This CDR3 has 15 residues. CDR1 and CDR2 (germline): SGHRS, YFSETQ. Trimming removed 3 bases from V and 0 bases from J, with 10 bases in between. The CDR3 bases are TGCGCCAGCAGCTCCCAACCCGGCTCTGGAAACACCATATATTTT. Translation gives CASSSQPGSGNTIYF.

The rearrangement joins TRBV9 to TRBJ2-5; 7 bases map to TRBD2. The germline V gene encodes CDR1 SGDLS and CDR2 YYNGEE. This CDR3 is 15 amino acids long. The ends lost 5 bases at V and 2 bases at J; junction bases unmatched: 9. The CDR3 DNA reads as TGTGCCAGCAGTGGGGGACTAAGCCAACAAGAGACCCAGTACTTC. It encodes CASSGGLSQQETQYF. The whole variable domain, remainder taken from reference TRBV9 and TRBJ2-5, is DSGVTQTPKHLITATGQRVTLRCSPRSGDLSVYWYQQSLDQGLQFLIQYYNGEERAKGNILERFSAQQFPDLHSELNLSSLELGDSALYFCASSGGLSQQETQYFGPGTRLLVL.

This clone has a single count. Germline and junction disagree at one end, which may indicate a read error. The rearrangement links TRBV2 to TRBJ2-2, with 11 bases lining up with TRBD1. Germline values: CDR1 SNHLY, CDR2 FYNNEI. This CDR3 region has 14 residues. The CDR3 loop is CASGDRGTSGELVF. CDR3 coding DNA: TGTGCCAGCGGGGACAGGGGGACAAGCGGGGAGCTGGTTTTT.

The gene calls are TRBV9 and TRBJ2-1; perhaps D is TRBD1 or TRBD2 (6 bases each). The CDR3 is 13 residues long. The V gene lost 7 bases and the J gene lost 9 bases, with 17 bases spanning the gap. CDR1 is SGDLS and CDR2 is YYNGEE in the germline V gene. The CDR3 is CASSSLGGSEQFF. The CDR3 bases are TGTGCCAGCTCCTCATTAGGGGGGAGTGAGCAGTTCTTC.

This clone was observed once. This chain joins TRBV7-9 and TRBJ2-3; D uncertain. CDR1 is SEHNR and CDR2 is FQNEAQ in the germline V gene (reference sequence). The CDR3 is made up of 16 amino acids. V shed 1 base and J shed 1 base, with 12 bases lying between them. DNA of the CDR3: TGTGCCAGCAGCTTAGGGGCAGCGCCTGGCACAGATACGCAGTATTTT. Translating it yields CASSLGAAPGTDTQYF.